This entry is about one T cell receptor (beta chain). These data are taken from a study of T cells in Graves' hyperthyroidism and ophthalmopathy. Amplification of TCR beta CDR3 regions was performed using RNA transcripts as template. HTBI primers drove first-round RT-PCR of the TCR CDR3. TCRdb reprocessed the multiplex PCR reads via MiXCR and lists one record per CDR3 protein. The table records a few hundred thousand distinct CDR3 sequences, 15% to 18% of them present only once. This CDR3 is built from 17 residues. The V gene lost 6 bases and the J gene lost 0 bases, with 21 bases spanning the gap. The V gene's germline CDR1 is DFQATT and CDR2 SNEGSKA (reference sequence).

Sequenced sample: blood. The sequence was obtained from a woman between 25 and 40 years old with Graves' hyperthyroidism. The chain links TRBV20-1 to TRBJ2-4, with D perhaps matching TRBD2 (5 bases). In DNA form, the CDR3 reads TGCAGTGCCCCACTGCCGGGAACAATATTAGCCAAAAACATTCAGTACTTC. Translating gives CSAPLPGTILAKNIQYF.